This T cell receptor beta chain was sequenced for a study of sequential checkpoint blockade in melanoma. The data were produced by immunoSEQ multiplex PCR, yet TCRdb's version contains in-frame clones alone and is incomplete. The table has some 20,000 clones, over 75% seen once. Losses at the gene ends were 3 bases for V and 0 bases for J; bases not matched to a gene: 4. The germline V gene has CDR1 SQVTM and CDR2 ANQGSEA. CDR3 length equals 15 residues. Described treatment: randomized to nivolumab then ipilimumab (arm A) or the reverse (arm B). From thawed PBMCs, live CD3+CD8+ cells negative for CD19 and CD56 were sorted. This clone was seen a handful of times.

This specimen was CD8+ T cells sorted from blood (inferred from file names), taken from a patient given nivolumab and ipilimumab in sequence. The genes are TRBV29-1 and TRBJ2-1, with 8 bases aligning to TRBD2. The receptor's source is a human donor with melanoma. The chain's CDR3 is CSVDTLADSYNEQFF. DNA for the CDR3: TGCAGCGTTGATACACTAGCGGACTCCTACAATGAGCAGTTCTTC.